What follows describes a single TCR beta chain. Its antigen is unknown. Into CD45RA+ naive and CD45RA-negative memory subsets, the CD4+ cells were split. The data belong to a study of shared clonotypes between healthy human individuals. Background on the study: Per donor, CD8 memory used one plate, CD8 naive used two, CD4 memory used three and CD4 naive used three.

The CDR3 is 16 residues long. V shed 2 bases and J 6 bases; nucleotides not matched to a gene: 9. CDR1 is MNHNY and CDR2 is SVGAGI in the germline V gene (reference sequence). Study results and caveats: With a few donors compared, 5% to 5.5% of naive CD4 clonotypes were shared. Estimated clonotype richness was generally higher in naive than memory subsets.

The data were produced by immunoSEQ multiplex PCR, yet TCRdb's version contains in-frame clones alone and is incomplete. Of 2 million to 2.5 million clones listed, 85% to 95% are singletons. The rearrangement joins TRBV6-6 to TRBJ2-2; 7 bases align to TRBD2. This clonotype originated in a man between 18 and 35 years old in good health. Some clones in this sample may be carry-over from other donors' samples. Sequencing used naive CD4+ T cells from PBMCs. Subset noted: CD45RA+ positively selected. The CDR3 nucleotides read TGTGCCAGCAGTTACGCCGATGTGGCGGGAGCCGGGGAGCTGTTTTTT. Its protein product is CASSYADVAGAGELFF.